This TCR beta chain is from a study of cytomegalovirus exposure and HLA in healthy donors. Worth noting for this clone: Its antigen is not identified.

Amplification used 60 Vbeta primers and 13 Jbeta primers. Repertoires were generated with immunoSEQ multiplex PCR, while TCRdb's copy carries only in-frame clones and drops some. The sample consists of tens of thousands of clones, approximately 80% of them appearing once. General study results and limits: Associated with cytomegalovirus, according to the listing, were 164 TCR beta chains. Previously analyzed data showed that most TCR beta V segments were productive at a frequency of about 90% or about 30%.

Per germline, CDR1 MNHNY and CDR2 SVGAGI (reference sequence). This CDR3 is built from 15 residues. Losses at the gene ends were 4 bases for V and 4 bases for J; bases not matched to a gene: 10. This receptor was taken from a woman aged 18-29 years in good health and CMV-seropositive. The sequenced sample consisted of PBMCs. The gene calls are TRBV6-6 and TRBJ2-7; 7 positions match TRBD2. In DNA form, the CDR3 reads TGTGCCAGCAGTTCGCTCCAGCGGGACCCTTACGAGCAGTACTTC. Amino acid sequence: CASSSLQRDPYEQYF.